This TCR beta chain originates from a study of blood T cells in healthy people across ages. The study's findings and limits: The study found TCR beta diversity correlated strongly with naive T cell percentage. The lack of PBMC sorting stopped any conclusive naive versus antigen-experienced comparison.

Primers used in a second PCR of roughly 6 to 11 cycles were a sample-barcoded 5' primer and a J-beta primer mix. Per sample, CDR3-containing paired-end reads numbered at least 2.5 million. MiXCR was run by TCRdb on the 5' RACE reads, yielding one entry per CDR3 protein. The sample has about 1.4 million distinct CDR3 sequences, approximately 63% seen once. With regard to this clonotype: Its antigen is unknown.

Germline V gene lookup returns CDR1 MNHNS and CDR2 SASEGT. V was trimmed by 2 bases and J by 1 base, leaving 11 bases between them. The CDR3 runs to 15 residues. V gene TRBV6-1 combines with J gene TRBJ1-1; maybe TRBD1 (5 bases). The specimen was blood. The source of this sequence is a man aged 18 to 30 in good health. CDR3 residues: CASSETGVGNTEAFF. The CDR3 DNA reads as TGTGCCAGCAGTGAAACGGGGGTAGGGAACACTGAAGCTTTCTTT.